The sequence of this TCR beta chain was determined in a study of blood T cell repertoires in COVID-19. As for the study in general: Acute and convalescent COVID-19 specimens originated in the United States, Italy and Spain. Sources were T cells, B-cell-depleted T cells, or PBMCs; the material itself was cDNA or gDNA.

The V segment lost 7 bases and the J segment 7 bases; nucleotides outside the gene matches: 14. The CDR3 runs 15 residues. Looked up from germline, CDR1 is SGHTA and CDR2 is FQGNSA. Original processing notes: Reference gene primers were amplified, and this amplification served to estimate nucleated cell counts. Assay used: immunoSEQ multiplex PCR; TCRdb lists only in-frame clones, some missing. The V and J calls and clone size were taken over from that table, and D and trimming were inferred from the DNA. The sample carries 200,000 to 300,000 clones, roughly 87% recorded once. The source is a human donor in a cohort sampled during active COVID-19. Sequencing input: peripheral blood. V gene TRBV7-2 combines with J gene TRBJ1-2; 8 bases align to TRBD1. CDR3 in amino acids: CASNARTGLNLGYTF. The DNA of the CDR3 is TGTGCCAGCAACGCCCGGACAGGGTTAAATCTTGGCTACACCTTC.